These 24 T cell receptor beta chains were all obtained from the same sample, sequenced in a study of shared clonotypes between healthy human individuals. Measured with immunoSEQ multiplex PCR; TCRdb has only the in-frame clones, and not every one. The sample has some 1 million clones; around four fifths are singletons. Sequencing was done on a sample of memory CD4+ T cells sorted from blood. Specified subset: CD45RA-negative fraction. These receptors came from a man between 18 and 35 years old in good health.

This chain uses TRBV29-1 with TRBJ1-3; 9 nucleotides agree with TRBD1. Losses at the gene ends were 6 bases for V and 4 bases for J; bases not matched to a gene: 7. The V gene's germline CDR1 is SQVTM and CDR2 ANQGSEA. This CDR3 region has 14 residues. CDR3 DNA: TGCAGCGTGATAGTGGGGACAGGGGGAAACACCATATATTTT. Its protein is CSVIVGTGGNTIYF.

This clone was recorded once. This chain uses TRBV19 with TRBJ2-3; D may match TRBD1 or TRBD2 (5 bases each). CDR1 is LNHDA, CDR2 SQIVND, per germline (reference sequence). This CDR3 region has 17 residues. V dropped 6 bases and J dropped 5 bases, with 24 bases sitting between them. The CDR3, as DNA: TGTGCCAGTAGGGGAAGCGGACAACCTAAGAAAAAAGATACGCAGTATTTT. This sequence encodes CASRGSGQPKKKDTQYF.

This clone has only a few counts. This sample includes further DNA sequences coding for the same CDR3. The chain recombines TRBV6-5 with TRBJ1-5; D is perhaps TRBD1 (5 bases). V shed 2 bases and J shed 1 base, with 9 bases lying between them. This CDR3 spans 15 amino acids. Germline values: CDR1 MNHEY, CDR2 SVGAGI. CDR3: CASSYGAGSNQPQHF. The DNA for the CDR3 is TGTGCCAGCAGTTACGGGGCGGGGAGCAATCAGCCCCAGCATTTT.

This clone came up once. J is TRBJ2-3 and V is TRBV7-2; TRBD2 aligns across 13 bases. The CDR3 is 15 residues long. The germline gives CDR1 SGHTA, CDR2 FQGNSA. With V trimmed by 5 bases and J by 5 bases, 4 bases remained unmatched. This CDR3 is CASSRRLAGGDTQYF. The CDR3 nucleotides are TGTGCCAGCAGCCGTCGACTAGCGGGGGGAGATACGCAGTATTTT.

This clone came up many times. CDR3 DNA: TGCAGCGTTGGGGGGGGGCTCATACCGAGCTCCTACAATGAGCAGTTCTTC. Translation: CSVGGGLIPSSYNEQFF. The chain uses TRBV29-1 and TRBJ2-1; D might be TRBD2 (7 bases). Germline V gives CDR1 SQVTM, CDR2 ANQGSEA. The CDR3 is 17 amino acids. The V end lost 4 bases, the J end lost 0 bases, and 19 bases lay between the germline ends.

V and J are TRBV9 and TRBJ2-1; TRBD2 matches 9 bases. Trimming at V came to 5 bases and at J to 0 bases, leaving 3 bases not matched to a gene. Germline CDR1 and CDR2: SGDLS and YYNGEE. CDR3 size: 15 residues. The CDR3 region has the DNA TGTGCCAGCAGTCGCGGGGGGGTCTCCTACAATGAGCAGTTCTTC. It yields the protein CASSRGGVSYNEQFF.

The V gene is TRBV5-6, the J gene TRBJ2-7; 9 bases align to TRBD2. CDR1 and CDR2 (germline): SGHDT, YYEEEE. CDR3 length equals 15 residues. V trimming: 6 bases; J trimming: 3 bases; junction bases outside the gene matches: 10. The CDR3 protein is CASTKTSGEDYEQYF. The CDR3 nucleotides read TGTGCCAGCACTAAGACTAGCGGAGAAGACTACGAGCAGTACTTC.

This clone has just one count. This sequence joins TRBV7-6 and TRBJ2-5; the match to TRBD2 covers 10 bases. The assigned J gene may be wrong: the sequence end matches TRBJ2-7 better. This CDR3 is built from 16 residues. The V gene's germline CDR1 is SGHVS and CDR2 FNYEAQ. CDR3 coding DNA: TGTGCCAGCAGCCCCTCTAGCGGGAGCCCGGCCTACGAGCAGTACTTC. It is translated as CASSPSSGSPAYEQYF.

J is TRBJ2-1 and V is TRBV6-1, with TRBD1 matching over 8 bases. The V gene's germline CDR1 is MNHNS and CDR2 SASEGT. The V and J ends lost 6 bases and 8 bases, in that order; junction bases with no gene match: 6. This CDR3 is 13 amino acids long. This CDR3 reads CASSRTGQYEQFF. The CDR3, as DNA: TGTGCCAGCAGCCGGACAGGGCAGTATGAGCAGTTCTTC.

The V gene is TRBV5-1, the J gene TRBJ2-3; D is unclear. V was shortened by 4 bases and J by 4 bases, with 19 bases between the two germline ends. CDR1 is SGHRS, CDR2 YFSETQ, per germline. The CDR3 contains 16 residues. CDR3 in DNA: TGCGCCAGCAGCACCGGCCAGGAATGGTGGGCAGATACGCAGTATTTT. This translates into CASSTGQEWWADTQYF. The whole variable domain, remainder taken from reference TRBV5-1 and TRBJ2-3, is KAGVTQTPRYLIKTRGQQVTLSCSPISGHRSVSWYQQTPGQGLQFLFEYFSETQRNKGNFPGRFSGRQFSNSRSEMNVSTLELGDSALYLCASSTGQEWWADTQYFGPGTRLTVL.

This clone showed up just a few times. This CDR3 is also generated by other DNA sequences in the sample. The V and J genes are TRBV28 and TRBJ1-1; TRBD1 matches 9 bases. The V segment lost 8 bases and the J segment 1 base; nucleotides outside the gene matches: 2. The germline CDR1 and CDR2 sequences are MDHEN and SYDVKM. This CDR3 comprises 13 residues. Written as DNA, the CDR3 is TGTGCCAGCGTGACAGGGGGGAACACTGAAGCTTTCTTT. Protein: CASVTGGNTEAFF.

V usage is TRBV5-4 and J usage is TRBJ2-7; D is unresolved. The CDR3 runs to 15 residues. V was clipped by 0 bases and J by 3 bases, with 13 bases between them. Germline-derived CDR1 and CDR2 are SGHNT and YYREEE (reference sequence). The CDR3 DNA sequence: TGTGCCAGCAGCTTGGATAGGTCAGAAGTCTACGAGCAGTACTTC. This sequence encodes CASSLDRSEVYEQYF.

The chain uses TRBV5-6 and TRBJ1-2, with TRBD1 matching over 7 bases. Germline V gene lookup returns CDR1 SGHDT and CDR2 YYEEEE. The trim removed 3 bases at V and 7 bases at J, leaving 15 bases unmatched. The CDR3 runs 16 residues. CDR3 loop: CASSSTTGARVSGYTF. The CDR3 DNA is TGTGCCAGCAGCTCAACCACAGGGGCCCGGGTGAGTGGCTACACCTTC.

The CDR3 loop is CASSLERVGYTF. CDR3 DNA sequence: TGTGCCAGCAGCTTGGAGCGGGTGGGCTACACCTTC. The chain links TRBV5-6 to TRBJ1-2; no reliable D call. The CDR3 spans 12 residues. V dropped 0 bases and J dropped 8 bases, with 8 bases sitting between them. CDR1 and CDR2 (germline): SGHDT, YYEEEE.

The J gene is TRBJ1-1, the V gene TRBV30; 8 positions match TRBD1. V gave up 4 bases and J gave up 2 bases; unmatched junction bases: 3. Germline CDR1 GTSNPN, CDR2 SVGIG (reference sequence). The CDR3 spans 13 residues. The CDR3 coding sequence is TGTGCCTGGAAAGACAGGGGTAACACTGAAGCTTTCTTT. This translates into CAWKDRGNTEAFF.

The J gene is TRBJ2-7, the V gene TRBV6-1; D uncertain. Germline CDR1 MNHNS, CDR2 SASEGT. The CDR3 length is 12 residues. Trimming took 6 bases from V and 5 from J, leaving 11 bases between them. CDR3 loop: CASRKPINEQYF. Here the CDR3 DNA reads TGTGCCAGCAGGAAACCGATAAACGAGCAGTACTTC.

The CDR3 spells CASSLAKGSAAEAFF. CDR3 bases: TGTGCCAGCAGCTTGGCCAAGGGCAGTGCGGCTGAAGCTTTCTTT. J is TRBJ1-1 and V is TRBV5-6; D gene uncertain. Trimming left V 0 bases short and J 6 bases short, with 15 bases between. The CDR3 spans 15 residues. Germline CDR1 and CDR2: SGHDT and YYEEEE. Based on the CDR3 plus reference TRBV5-6 and TRBJ1-1, the full variable domain is DAGVTQSPTHLIKTRGQQVTLRCSPKSGHDTVSWYQQALGQGPQFIFQYYEEEERQRGNFPDRFSGHQFPNYSSELNVNALLLGDSALYLCASSLAKGSAAEAFFGQGTRLTVV.

This clone appeared a few times. The chain recombines TRBV6-5 with TRBJ2-7, with D possibly called TRBD1 or TRBD2 (5 bases each). Germline CDR1 reads MNHEY; CDR2 reads SVGAGI. V lost 6 bases and J 2 bases, leaving 14 bases between the germline ends. The CDR3 contains 14 residues. The CDR3 spells CASRLGTGTYEQYF. The CDR3 DNA reads as TGTGCCAGCAGGCTGGGGACCGGCACCTACGAGCAGTACTTC.

This chain links TRBV5-1 with TRBJ1-1, with D possibly matching TRBD1 (5 bases). The CDR3 has 14 residues. The germline gives CDR1 SGHRS, CDR2 YFSETQ. The germline V and J ends were trimmed by 8 bases and 6 bases, with 20 bases remaining between them. The DNA for the CDR3 is TGCGCCAGTAGTCAGGGTCAGCCGAGCTCTGAAGCTTTCTTT. Translation: CASSQGQPSSEAFF.

V usage is TRBV11-3 and J usage is TRBJ2-1, with 11 bases fitting TRBD2. There are 15 residues in the CDR3. V lost 5 bases, J lost 8 bases, and 8 bases stayed unmatched. Germline assignment: CDR1 SGHNT and CDR2 YENEEA. The CDR3 coding sequence is TGTGCCAGCAGCACTGGGACTAGCGGTGGCCATGAGCAGTTCTTC. This translates into CASSTGTSGGHEQFF.

The chain employs TRBV5-5 and TRBJ1-2; possible D gene TRBD1, 5 bases. V dropped 0 bases and J dropped 2 bases, with 11 bases sitting between them. The CDR3 covers 15 residues. The germline V gene has CDR1 SGHKS and CDR2 YYEKEE (reference sequence). As DNA, the CDR3 is TGTGCCAGCAGCTTGGTCTGGTCAGGGAACTATGGCTACACCTTC. It is translated as CASSLVWSGNYGYTF.

The CDR3 nucleotides are TGTGCCAGCTCCCGACAGAGGGCGAGCACTGAAGCTTTCTTT. It is translated as CASSRQRASTEAFF. The gene calls are TRBV18 and TRBJ1-1; the D gene is possibly TRBD1 (5 bases). This CDR3 region has 14 residues. V lost 6 bases, J lost 4 bases, and 15 bases lay in between. The germline V gene encodes CDR1 KGHSH and CDR2 LQKENI.

The chain combines TRBV12-5 with TRBJ2-1, with TRBD2 matching over 11 bases. This CDR3 contains 14 residues. V was pared by 7 bases and J by 3 bases, with 2 bases of the junction left unmatched. Germline assignment: CDR1 LGHNT and CDR2 FRNRAP. CDR3 bases: TGTGCTAGTGCCCTAGCGGGGGGCTACAATGAGCAGTTCTTC. As protein: CASALAGGYNEQFF.

This chain uses TRBV7-8 with TRBJ2-2; 7 bases match TRBD2. Germline CDR1 SGHVS, CDR2 FQNEAQ. This CDR3 is built from 15 residues. Unmatched junction bases numbered 4, after V lost 0 bases and J lost 6 bases. For the CDR3, the DNA is TGTGCCAGCAGCTTAGCGGGAGGGGTAGCCGGGGAGCTGTTTTTT. The encoded protein is CASSLAGGVAGELFF.